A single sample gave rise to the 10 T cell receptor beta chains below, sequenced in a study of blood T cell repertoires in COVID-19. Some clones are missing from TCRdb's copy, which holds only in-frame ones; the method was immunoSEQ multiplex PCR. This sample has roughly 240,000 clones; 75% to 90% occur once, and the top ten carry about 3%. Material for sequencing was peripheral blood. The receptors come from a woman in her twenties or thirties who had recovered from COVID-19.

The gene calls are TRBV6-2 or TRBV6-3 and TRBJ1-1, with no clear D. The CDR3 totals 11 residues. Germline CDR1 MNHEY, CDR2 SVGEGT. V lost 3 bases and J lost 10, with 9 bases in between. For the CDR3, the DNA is TGTGCCAGCAGTTATCCGCGGGGAGCTTTCTTT. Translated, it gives CASSYPRGAFF.

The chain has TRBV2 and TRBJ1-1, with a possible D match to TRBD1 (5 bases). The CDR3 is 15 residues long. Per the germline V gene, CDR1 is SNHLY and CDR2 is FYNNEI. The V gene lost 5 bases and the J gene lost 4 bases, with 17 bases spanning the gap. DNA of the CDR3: TGTGCCAGCAGTCCCGGGATGGGGGGGGGCACTGAAGCTTTCTTT. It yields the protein CASSPGMGGGTEAFF.

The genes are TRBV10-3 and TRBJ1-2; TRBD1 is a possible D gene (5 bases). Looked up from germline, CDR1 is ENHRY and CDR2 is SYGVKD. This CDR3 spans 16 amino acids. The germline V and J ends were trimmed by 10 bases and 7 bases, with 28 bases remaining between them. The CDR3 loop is CATLDAVTGASGGYTF. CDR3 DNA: TGTGCCACCCTCGACGCCGTCACAGGCGCGAGTGGTGGCTACACCTTC.

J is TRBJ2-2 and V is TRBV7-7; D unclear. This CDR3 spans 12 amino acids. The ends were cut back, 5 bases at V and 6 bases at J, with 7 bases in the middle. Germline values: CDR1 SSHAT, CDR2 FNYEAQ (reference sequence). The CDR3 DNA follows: TGTGCCAGCAGCCCCTTATCCGGGGAGCTGTTTTTT. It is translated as CASSPLSGELFF.

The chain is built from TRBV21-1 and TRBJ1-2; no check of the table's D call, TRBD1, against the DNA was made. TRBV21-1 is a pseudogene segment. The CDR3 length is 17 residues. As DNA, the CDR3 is TGTGCCAGCAAGCCCTCAAGGGACAGGGAGTGTAGCTATGGCTACACCTTC. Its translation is CASKPSRDRECSYGYTF.

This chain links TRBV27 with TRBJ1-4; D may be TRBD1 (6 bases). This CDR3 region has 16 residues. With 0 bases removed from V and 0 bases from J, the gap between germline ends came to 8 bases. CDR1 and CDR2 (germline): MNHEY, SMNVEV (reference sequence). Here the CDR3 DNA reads TGTGCCAGCAGTTTATCCCGGACAGCAACTAATGAAAAACTGTTTTTT. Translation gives CASSLSRTATNEKLFF.

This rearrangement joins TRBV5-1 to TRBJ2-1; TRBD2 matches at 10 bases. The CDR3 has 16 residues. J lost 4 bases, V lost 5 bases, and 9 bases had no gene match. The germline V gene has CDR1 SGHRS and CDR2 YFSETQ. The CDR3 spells CASSQIAGGPYNEQFF. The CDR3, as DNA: TGCGCCAGCAGTCAAATAGCGGGGGGACCGTACAATGAGCAGTTCTTC.

The CDR3 is CASRPHGGGYGYTF. The CDR3 DNA reads as TGTGCCAGCAGACCACACGGGGGGGGCTATGGCTACACCTTC. This sequence joins TRBV27 and TRBJ1-2; possible D gene TRBD1, 5 bases. The CDR3 is 14 residues long. The germline gives CDR1 MNHEY, CDR2 SMNVEV (reference sequence). V dropped 6 bases and J dropped 4 bases, with 15 bases sitting between them.

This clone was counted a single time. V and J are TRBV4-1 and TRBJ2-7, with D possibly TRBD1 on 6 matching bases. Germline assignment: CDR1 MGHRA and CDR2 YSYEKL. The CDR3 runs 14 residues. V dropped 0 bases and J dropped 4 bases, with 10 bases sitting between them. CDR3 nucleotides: TGCGCCAGCAGCCAAGATCCGACAGGTTACGAGCAGTACTTC. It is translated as CASSQDPTGYEQYF.

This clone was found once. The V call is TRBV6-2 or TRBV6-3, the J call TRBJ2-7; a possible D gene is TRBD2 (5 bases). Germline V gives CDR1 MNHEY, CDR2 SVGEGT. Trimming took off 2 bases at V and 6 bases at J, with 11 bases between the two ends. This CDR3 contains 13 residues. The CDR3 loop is CASSYPGAAEQYF. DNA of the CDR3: TGTGCCAGCAGTTACCCCGGAGCGGCCGAGCAGTACTTC.